Listed below are T cell receptor beta chains from one sample, sequenced in a study of OX40 agonist ivuxolimab in advanced cancers. The assay was immunoSEQ multiplex PCR, and TCRdb's table has in-frame clones only and misses some. The sample lists about 55,000 clones, about 90% occurring once. The sequenced sample was CD4+ or CD8+ T cells sorted from blood, obtained in a trial of the OX40 agonist ivuxolimab. The receptors shown here come from an adult with an advanced solid tumor such as melanoma, head and neck, liver or kidney cancer. Both conserved end residues are part of each CDR3. The order of the fields is clone size, J gene, V gene, D gene, CDR3 protein, CDR3 DNA. D genes are given only for firm matches. Size is omitted from some rows. Given values are once, few, many or a class for expanded clones.

medium-sized TRBJ1-1 TRBV6-5 NA CASSYGGEDTEAFF TGTGCCAGCAGTTACGGGGGGGAGGACACTGAAGCTTTCTTT
NA TRBJ2-5 TRBV2 NA CASSEGRETQETQYF TGTGCCAGCAGTGAAGGAAGGGAGACCCAAGAGACCCAGTACTTC
once TRBJ2-1 TRBV7-9 NA CASSSGRDEQFF TGTGCCAGCAGCTCCGGACGGGATGAGCAGTTCTTC
NA TRBJ1-6 TRBV6-5 NA CASRDESYNSPLHF TGTGCCAGCAGAGACGAATCCTATAATTCACCCCTCCACTTT
NA TRBJ1-3 TRBV5-5 NA CASSRTFSSGNTIYF TGTGCCAGCAGCCGGACTTTCAGCTCTGGAAACACCATATATTTT
NA TRBJ2-7 TRBV27 TRBD1 CASSLSGRGTYEQYF TGTGCCAGCAGTTTATCGGGCAGGGGGACCTACGAGCAGTACTTC
NA TRBJ2-1 TRBV27 TRBD1 CASRELRTGDHNEQFF TGTGCCAGCCGAGAACTCCGGACAGGGGATCACAATGAGCAGTTCTTC
NA TRBJ1-1 TRBV5-6 NA CASSLEPENTEAFF TGTGCCAGCAGCTTGGAGCCGGAGAACACTGAAGCTTTCTTT
NA TRBJ1-2 TRBV7-9 TRBD1 CASSFGQAFNYGYTF TGTGCCAGCAGCTTCGGACAGGCATTTAACTATGGCTACACCTTC
NA TRBJ2-1 TRBV27 TRBD1 CASSLQGAYNEQFF TGTGCCAGCAGTTTACAGGGGGCTTACAATGAGCAGTTCTTC
once TRBJ2-2 TRBV7-2 NA CASSLDPGVGTGELFF TGTGCCAGCAGCTTAGATCCAGGGGTTGGCACCGGGGAGCTGTTTTTT
once TRBJ1-2 TRBV6-5 NA CASSRVGVNDGYTF TGTGCCAGCAGCCGGGTGGGAGTCAATGATGGCTACACCTTC
few TRBJ1-1 TRBV6-5 NA CASSYSATGEAFF TGTGCCAGCAGTTACTCGGCGACAGGTGAAGCTTTCTTT
NA TRBJ2-5 TRBV5-4 NA CASSFTGQQETQYF TGTGCCAGCAGCTTTACAGGGCAGCAAGAGACCCAGTACTTC
NA TRBJ2-6 TRBV2 TRBD1 CARMTGHYSGANVLTF TGTGCCAGAATGACAGGGCATTACTCTGGGGCCAACGTCCTGACTTTC
NA TRBJ1-2 TRBV7-9 NA CASSLQAAYNYGYTF TGTGCCAGCAGCTTACAGGCCGCCTATAACTATGGCTACACCTTC
once TRBJ1-2 TRBV7-8 TRBD1 CASSLEDPTDRAFYGYTF TGTGCCAGCAGCTTAGAAGACCCCACAGACAGGGCTTTCTATGGCTACACCTTC
NA TRBJ2-2 TRBV27 NA CASSSTGELFF TGTGCCAGCAGTTCCACCGGGGAGCTGTTTTTT
NA TRBJ2-7 TRBV19 TRBD1 CASSIDEGAKYEQYF TGTGCCAGTAGTATAGACGAGGGGGCGAAGTACGAGCAGTACTTC
NA TRBJ2-2 TRBV29-1 NA CSVECETGELFF TGCAGCGTTGAGTGTGAAACCGGGGAGCTGTTTTTT
NA TRBJ2-1 TRBV6-5 NA CASRQGGGAGEQFF TGTGCCAGCAGGCAGGGTGGGGGGGCCGGAGAGCAGTTCTTC
few TRBJ1-6 TRBV11-2 NA CASSLDPGEGSPLHF TGTGCCAGCAGCTTAGATCCAGGTGAGGGTTCACCCCTCCACTTT
NA TRBJ2-5 TRBV6-5 NA CASSYGGNQETQYF TGTGCCAGCAGTTACGGTGGGAACCAAGAGACCCAGTACTTC
NA TRBJ2-4 TRBV29-1 NA CSALRVEQGGRDIQYF TGCAGCGCCTTGCGGGTAGAACAGGGTGGGAGGGACATTCAGTACTTC
NA TRBJ2-7 TRBV14 NA CASSHGGGALYEQYF TGTGCCAGCAGCCACGGGGGTGGGGCCCTTTACGAGCAGTACTTC
NA TRBJ1-6 TRBV9 NA CASALEASDNSPLHF TGTGCCAGCGCGCTTGAGGCTAGCGATAATTCACCCCTCCACTTT
NA TRBJ2-5 TRBV9 NA CASTPSPGMSETQYF TGTGCCAGCACACCAAGCCCGGGGATGTCAGAGACCCAGTACTTC
NA TRBJ1-2 TRBV5-1 TRBD1 CASSWEKGGLNYGYTF TGCGCCAGCAGCTGGGAGAAAGGGGGCCTTAACTATGGCTACACCTTC
medium-sized TRBJ2-2 TRBV27 TRBD1 CASSLSPGGGAGELFF TGTGCCAGCAGTTTATCTCCAGGGGGCGGGGCCGGGGAGCTGTTTTTT
NA TRBJ2-1 TRBV9 NA CASSVATVAEQFF TGTGCCAGCAGCGTGGCGACAGTCGCTGAGCAGTTCTTC
NA TRBJ1-2 TRBV7-9 NA CASSLGGAFGYTF TGTGCCAGCAGCTTAGGCGGGGCTTTTGGCTACACCTTC
NA TRBJ1-1 TRBV28 NA CASRASGGEAFF TGTGCCAGCAGGGCCTCTGGTGGTGAAGCTTTCTTT
NA TRBJ1-5 TRBV11-2 TRBD1 CASSSPGQQNQPQHF TGTGCCAGCAGCTCACCGGGACAGCAAAATCAGCCCCAGCATTTT
NA TRBJ2-7 TRBV9 TRBD1 CASSGEGQGGYEQYF TGTGCCAGCAGCGGAGAGGGACAGGGCGGGTACGAGCAGTACTTC
NA TRBJ2-3 TRBV18 TRBD1 CASSPTRGTGPEGTDTQYF TGTGCCAGCTCACCAACTAGGGGGACAGGGCCTGAAGGCACAGATACGCAGTATTTT
medium-sized TRBJ2-1 TRBV5-8 TRBD2 CATPREADMANEQFF TGTGCCACGCCCCGGGAGGCAGACATGGCCAATGAGCAGTTCTTC
NA TRBJ2-1 TRBV10-3 TRBD2 CAISASRGSRDEQFF TGTGCCATCAGTGCCTCGCGGGGGTCCCGGGATGAGCAGTTCTTC